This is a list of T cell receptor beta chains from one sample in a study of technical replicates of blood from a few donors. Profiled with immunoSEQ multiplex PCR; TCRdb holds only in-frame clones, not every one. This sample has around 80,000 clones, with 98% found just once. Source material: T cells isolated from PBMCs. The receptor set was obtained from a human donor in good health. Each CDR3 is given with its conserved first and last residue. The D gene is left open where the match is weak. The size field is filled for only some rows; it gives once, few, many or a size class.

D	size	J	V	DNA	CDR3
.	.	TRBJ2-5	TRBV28	TGTGCCAGCACCGAAATCGGGGGGCGCGGAGAGACCCAGTACTTC	CASTEIGGRGETQYF
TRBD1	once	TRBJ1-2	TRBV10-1	TGCGCCAGCAGTGAGTCACGGACAGGTGGCTACACCTTC	CASSESRTGGYTF
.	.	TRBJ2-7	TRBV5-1	TGCGCCAGCAGCTTGGGGGAGTCCTACGAGCAGTACTTC	CASSLGESYEQYF
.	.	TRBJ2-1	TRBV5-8	TGTGCCAGCAGCCCGGAAGTTGGCGGGATCGGGGATGAGCAGTTCTTC	CASSPEVGGIGDEQFF
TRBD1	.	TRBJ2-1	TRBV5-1	TGCGCCAGCAGCGGGACAGGGCAGAGCTACAATGAGCAGTTCTTC	CASSGTGQSYNEQFF
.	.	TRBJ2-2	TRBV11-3	TGTGCCAGCAGCTTACAGGGGTATAACACCGGGGAGCTGTTTTTT	CASSLQGYNTGELFF
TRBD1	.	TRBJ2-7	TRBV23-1	TGCGCCAGCAGTCTGTTGACAGGGGTTCCCTACGAGCAGTACTTC	CASSLLTGVPYEQYF
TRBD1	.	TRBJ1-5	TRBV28	TGTGCCAGCAGTTTCATCGGGACAGGTTTTAATCAGCCCCAGCATTTT	CASSFIGTGFNQPQHF
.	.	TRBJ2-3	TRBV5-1	TGCGCCAGCAGCTTGGCCAGGGCGGGGAGCACAGATACGCAGTATTTT	CASSLARAGSTDTQYF
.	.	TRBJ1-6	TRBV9	TGTGCCAGCAGCGTAGGAGACAGTCACTATAATTCACCCCTCCACTTT	CASSVGDSHYNSPLHF
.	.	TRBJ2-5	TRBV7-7	TGTGCTAGCAGCCTCCGCGGGACAGAGACCCAGTACTTC	CASSLRGTETQYF
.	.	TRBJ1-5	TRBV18	TGTGCCAGCTCGCGAAGGCCCCAGGTGGTAAATCAGCCCCAGCATTTT	CASSRRPQVVNQPQHF
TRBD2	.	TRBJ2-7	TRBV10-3	TGTGCCATCAGTGAGCCTGAGGGACTAGGAGGGGAGCAGTACTTC	CAISEPEGLGGEQYF
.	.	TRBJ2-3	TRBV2	TGTGCCAGCAGTGGGGAACAGGGCCCAGATACGCAGTATTTT	CASSGEQGPDTQYF
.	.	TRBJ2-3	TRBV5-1	TGCGCCAGCAGCGAGGCCTTCACAGATACGCAGTATTTT	CASSEAFTDTQYF
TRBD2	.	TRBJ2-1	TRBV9	TGTGCCAGCAGCCCCATAGCGGGGGGCTACAATGAGCAGTTCTTC	CASSPIAGGYNEQFF
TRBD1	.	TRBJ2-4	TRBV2	TGTGCCAGCAGTGAGGGGACAGGGGGGGACATTCAGTACTTC	CASSEGTGGDIQYF
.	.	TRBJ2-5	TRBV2	TGTGCCAGCACCCCCTTTCAAGAGACCCAGTACTTC	CASTPFQETQYF
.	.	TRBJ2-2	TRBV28	TGTGCCACCGGCGGCAACCACTATACCGGGGAGCTGTTTTTT	CATGGNHYTGELFF
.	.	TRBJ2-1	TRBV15	TGTGCCACCAGCAGGACCTCAGGTTCCAATGAGCAGTTCTTC	CATSRTSGSNEQFF
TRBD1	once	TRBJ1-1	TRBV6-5	TGTGCCAGCACCGAACGACAGGGGTTAGCTTTCTTT	CASTERQGLAFF
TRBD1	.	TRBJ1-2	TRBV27	TGTGCCAGCAGTCCAGGGACAGGGATGGTGGACTATGGCTACACCTTC	CASSPGTGMVDYGYTF
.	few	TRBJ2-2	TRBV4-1	TGCGCCAGCAGCCAATTAATAACGGTACACACCGGGGAGCTGTTTTTT	CASSQLITVHTGELFF
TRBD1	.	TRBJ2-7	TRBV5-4	TGTGCCAGCAGCTTCCCCGAGACAGGGCCCCACGAGCAGTACTTC	CASSFPETGPHEQYF
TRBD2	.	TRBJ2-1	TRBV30	TGTGCCTGGAGTCTTGCTTACTCGGGGGGCAATGAGCAGTTCTTC	CAWSLAYSGGNEQFF
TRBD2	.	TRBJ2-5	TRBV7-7	TGTGCTAGCAGCTTAGGTCCAACTAAGGGACTAGCGGGGGAGACCCAGTACTTC	CASSLGPTKGLAGETQYF
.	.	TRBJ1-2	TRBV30	TGTGCCTGGGAGTTCAGGCGAGCTAACTATGGCTACACCTTC	CAWEFRRANYGYTF
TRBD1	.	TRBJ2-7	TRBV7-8	TGTGCCAGCAGCCCGACTTGGGGACAGCAGACCTACGAGCAGTACTTC	CASSPTWGQQTYEQYF
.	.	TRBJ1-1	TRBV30	TGTGCCTGGAGTGAGGGGGGGCGTTTGTGGGCTTTCTTT	CAWSEGGRLWAFF